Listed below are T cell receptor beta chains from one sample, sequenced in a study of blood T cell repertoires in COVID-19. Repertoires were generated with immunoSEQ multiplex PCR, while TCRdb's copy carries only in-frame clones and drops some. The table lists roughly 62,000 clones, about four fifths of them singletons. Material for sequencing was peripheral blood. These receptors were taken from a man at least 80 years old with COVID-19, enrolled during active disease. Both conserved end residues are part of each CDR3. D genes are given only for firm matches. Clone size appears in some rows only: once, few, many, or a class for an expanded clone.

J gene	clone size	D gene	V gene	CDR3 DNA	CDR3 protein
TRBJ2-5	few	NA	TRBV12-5	TGTGCTAGTGGTTACCTCTCGGCATCCGGGGAGACCCAGTACTTC	CASGYLSASGETQYF
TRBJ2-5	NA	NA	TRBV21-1	TGTGCCAGCAGCAATAATGGGACAGGGGGCCAAGAGACCCAGTACTTC	CASSNNGTGGQETQYF
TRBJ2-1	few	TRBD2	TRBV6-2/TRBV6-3	TGTGCCAGCAGTTACTCGGGACTAGCGGGAGTGTATGAGCAGTTCTTC	CASSYSGLAGVYEQFF
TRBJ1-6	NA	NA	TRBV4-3	TGCGCCAGCAGCCAAGAAGTCGGCGGGGGCACAGCACCCTCCTATAATTCACCCCTCCACTTT	CASSQEVGGGTAPSYNSPLHF
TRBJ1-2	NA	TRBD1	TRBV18	TGTGCCAGCTCACCGGGACAGACTTTCTATGGCTACACCTTC	CASSPGQTFYGYTF
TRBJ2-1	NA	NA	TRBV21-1	TGTGCCAGCAGCAGCCGGACTTCGGGGGACTCGTACAATGAGCAGTTCTTC	CASSSRTSGDSYNEQFF
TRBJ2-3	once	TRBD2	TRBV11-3	TGTGCCAGCAGCTCCTCTAGCGGGGGAAGAACGCAGTATTTT	CASSSSSGGRTQYF
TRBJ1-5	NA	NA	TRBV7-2	TGTGCCAGCAGCTTAAAGGTCACGGGGGATCAGCCCCAGCATTTT	CASSLKVTGDQPQHF
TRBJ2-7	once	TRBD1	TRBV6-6	TGTGCCAGCCGAACGCCGGGACAGAGTTACGAGCAGTACTTC	CASRTPGQSYEQYF
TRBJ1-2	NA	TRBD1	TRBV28	TGTGCCAGCAGCCAGGGACAGGGTTCCTATGGCTACACCTTC	CASSQGQGSYGYTF
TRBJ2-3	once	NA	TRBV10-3	TGTGCCATCAGTGAGTCGGGGCTGGGCACAGATACGCAGTATTTT	CAISESGLGTDTQYF
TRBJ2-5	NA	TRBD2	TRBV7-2	TGTGCCAGCAGCTTAGGGGAGGGGGAGACCCAGTACTTC	CASSLGEGETQYF
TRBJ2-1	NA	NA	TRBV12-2	TGTGCAAGTCGCTTGGGACTAGCGGGAGGTTCCCAAACCTACAATGAGCAGTTCTTC	CASRLGLAGGSQTYNEQFF
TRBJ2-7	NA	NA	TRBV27	TGTGCCAGCAGTTTTACGGGGACTGACCCCTACGAGCAGTACTTC	CASSFTGTDPYEQYF
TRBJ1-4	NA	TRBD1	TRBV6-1	TGTGCCAGCAGTGACCGGGGGGACAGGACGAATGAAAAACTGTTTTTT	CASSDRGDRTNEKLFF
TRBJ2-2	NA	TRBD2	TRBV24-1	TGTGCCACCGCCGGGACTAGCGGTCCCACCGGGGAGCTGTTTTTT	CATAGTSGPTGELFF
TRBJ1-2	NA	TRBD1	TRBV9	TGTGCCAGCAGCGCCGGGACAGGGACTAACTATGGCTACACCTTC	CASSAGTGTNYGYTF
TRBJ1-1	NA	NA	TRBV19	TGTGCCAGTAGTATAGTTCAGGGTCGCGCTTTCTTT	CASSIVQGRAFF
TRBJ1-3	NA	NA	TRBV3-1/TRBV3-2	TGTGCCAGCAGCCAAGACAGGGGATTTGGAAGTTTAGGAAACACCATATATTTT	CASSQDRGFGSLGNTIYF
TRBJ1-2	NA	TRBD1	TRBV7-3	TGTGCCAGCAGCTCGACGACAGGGGGCTCCCCTTATGGCTACACCTTC	CASSSTTGGSPYGYTF
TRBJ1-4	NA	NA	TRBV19	TGTGCCAGTAGCGAGGGAAACGGGGAAAAACTGTTTTTT	CASSEGNGEKLFF
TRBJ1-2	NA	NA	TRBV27	TGTGCCAGCAGCGCCGACAGGTTCTACGGGGGCTACACCTTC	CASSADRFYGGYTF
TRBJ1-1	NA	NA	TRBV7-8	TGTGCCAGCAGCTCGCAGGGGCGGACTGAAGCTTTCTTT	CASSSQGRTEAFF
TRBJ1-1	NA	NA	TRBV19	TGTGCCAGTAGTCCCAGGGAAAGCACTGAAGCTTTCTTT	CASSPRESTEAFF
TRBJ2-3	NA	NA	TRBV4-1	TGCGCCAGCAGCCAGACGGGTGCCCGCGGCCCAGATACGCAGTATTTT	CASSQTGARGPDTQYF
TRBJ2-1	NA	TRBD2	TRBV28	TGTGCCAGCAGTTTAGCGGGGGGGCGGAATGAGCAGTTCTTC	CASSLAGGRNEQFF
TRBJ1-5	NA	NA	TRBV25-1	TGTGCCAGCAGTGATTGGGGGGAGCCCCAGCATTTT	CASSDWGEPQHF
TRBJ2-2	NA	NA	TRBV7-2	TGTGCCAGCAGCTTTCGACAGTCCACCGGGGAGCTGTTTTTT	CASSFRQSTGELFF
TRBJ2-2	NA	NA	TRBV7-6	TGTGCCAGCAGCTTAGGGGCAGGCACCGGGGAGCTGTTTTTT	CASSLGAGTGELFF